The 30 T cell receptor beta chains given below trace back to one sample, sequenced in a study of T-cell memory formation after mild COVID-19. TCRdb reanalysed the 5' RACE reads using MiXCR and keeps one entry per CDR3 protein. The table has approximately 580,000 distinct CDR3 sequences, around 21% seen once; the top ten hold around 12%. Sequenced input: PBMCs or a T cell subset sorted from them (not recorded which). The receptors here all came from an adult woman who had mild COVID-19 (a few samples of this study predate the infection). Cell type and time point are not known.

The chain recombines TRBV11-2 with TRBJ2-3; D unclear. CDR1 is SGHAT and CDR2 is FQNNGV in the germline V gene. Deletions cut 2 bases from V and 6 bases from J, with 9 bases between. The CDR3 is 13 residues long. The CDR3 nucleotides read TGTGCCAGCAGCTTATATGTCGGTGATACGCAGTATTTT. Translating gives CASSLYVGDTQYF. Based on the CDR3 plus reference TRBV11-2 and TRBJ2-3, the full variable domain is EAGVAQSPRYKIIEKRQSVAFWCNPISGHATLYWYQQILGQGPKLLIQFQNNGVVDDSQLPKDRFSAERLKGVDSTLKIQPAKLEDSAVYLCASSLYVGDTQYFGPGTRLTVL.

The CDR3 DNA follows: TGCGCCAGCAGCTTGGCCGGCGGGACGACCTACAATGAGCAGTTCTTC. Translation: CASSLAGGTTYNEQFF. This chain links TRBV5-1 with TRBJ2-1, with a weak D call TRBD2 (6 bases). Trimming cost V 0 bases and J 2 bases, with 12 bases left between them. CDR3 length equals 16 residues. Germline values: CDR1 SGHRS, CDR2 YFSETQ.

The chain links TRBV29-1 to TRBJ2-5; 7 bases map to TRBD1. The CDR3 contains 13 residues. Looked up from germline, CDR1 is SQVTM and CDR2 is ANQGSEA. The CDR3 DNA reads TGCAGTCACGGGGACGACAGGGTAGGGACCCAGTACTTC. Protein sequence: CSHGDDRVGTQYF.

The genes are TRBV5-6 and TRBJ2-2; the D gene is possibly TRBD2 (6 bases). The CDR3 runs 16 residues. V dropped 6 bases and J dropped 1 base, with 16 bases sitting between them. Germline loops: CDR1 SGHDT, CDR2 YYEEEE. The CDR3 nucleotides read TGTGCCAGCACTTATTCGCCAGCGGGGAACACCGGGGAGCTGTTTTTT. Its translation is CASTYSPAGNTGELFF.

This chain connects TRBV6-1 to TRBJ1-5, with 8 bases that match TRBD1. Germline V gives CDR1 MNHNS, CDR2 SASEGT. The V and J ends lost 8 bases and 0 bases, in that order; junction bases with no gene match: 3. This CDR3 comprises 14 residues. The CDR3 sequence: CASGTGYSNQPQHF. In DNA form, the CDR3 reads TGTGCCAGCGGGACAGGTTATAGCAATCAGCCCCAGCATTTT.

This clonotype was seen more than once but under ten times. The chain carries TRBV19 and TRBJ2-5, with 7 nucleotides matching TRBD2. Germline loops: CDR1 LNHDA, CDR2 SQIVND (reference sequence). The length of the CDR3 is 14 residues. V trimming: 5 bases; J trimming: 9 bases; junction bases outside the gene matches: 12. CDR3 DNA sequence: TGTGCCAGTAGTCCTCGGACCCACCGGGGGGCCCAGTACTTC. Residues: CASSPRTHRGAQYF.

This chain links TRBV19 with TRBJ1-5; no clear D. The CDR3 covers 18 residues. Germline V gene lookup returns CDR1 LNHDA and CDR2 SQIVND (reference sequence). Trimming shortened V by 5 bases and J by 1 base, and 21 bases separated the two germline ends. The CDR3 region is CASSPIITAVESNQPQHF. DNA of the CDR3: TGTGCCAGTAGTCCTATCATCACGGCAGTGGAAAGCAATCAGCCCCAGCATTTT.

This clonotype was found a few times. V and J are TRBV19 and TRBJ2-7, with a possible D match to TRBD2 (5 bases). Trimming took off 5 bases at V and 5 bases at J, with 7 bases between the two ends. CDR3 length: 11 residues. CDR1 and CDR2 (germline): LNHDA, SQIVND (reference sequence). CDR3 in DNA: TGTGCCAGTAGTGGAGGCCACGAGCAGTACTTC. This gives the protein CASSGGHEQYF.

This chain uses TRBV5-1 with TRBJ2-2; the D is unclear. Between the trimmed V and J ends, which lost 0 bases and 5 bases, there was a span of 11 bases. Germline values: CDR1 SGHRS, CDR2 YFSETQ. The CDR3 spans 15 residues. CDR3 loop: CASSLERARTGELFF. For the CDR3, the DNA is TGCGCCAGCAGCTTGGAGAGAGCGAGAACCGGGGAGCTGTTTTTT.

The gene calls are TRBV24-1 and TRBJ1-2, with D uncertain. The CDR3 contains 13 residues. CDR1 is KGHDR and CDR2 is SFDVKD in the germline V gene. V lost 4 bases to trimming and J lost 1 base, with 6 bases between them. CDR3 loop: CATSEGSNYGYTF. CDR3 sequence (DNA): TGTGCCACCAGTGAGGGCAGTAACTATGGCTACACCTTC.

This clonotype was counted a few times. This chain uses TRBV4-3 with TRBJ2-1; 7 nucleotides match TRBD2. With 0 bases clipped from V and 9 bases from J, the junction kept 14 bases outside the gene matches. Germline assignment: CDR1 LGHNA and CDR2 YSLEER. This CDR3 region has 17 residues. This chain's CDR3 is CASSQDLTAGKEGEQFF. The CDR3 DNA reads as TGCGCCAGCAGCCAAGATCTCACAGCGGGAAAGGAGGGTGAGCAGTTCTTC.

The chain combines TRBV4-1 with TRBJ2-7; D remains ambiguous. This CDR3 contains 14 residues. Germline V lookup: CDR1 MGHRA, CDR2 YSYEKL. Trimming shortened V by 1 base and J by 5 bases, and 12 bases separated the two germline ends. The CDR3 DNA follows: TGCGCCAGCAGCCAAGTGGGCCGTCGGGACGAGCAGTACTTC. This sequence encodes CASSQVGRRDEQYF.

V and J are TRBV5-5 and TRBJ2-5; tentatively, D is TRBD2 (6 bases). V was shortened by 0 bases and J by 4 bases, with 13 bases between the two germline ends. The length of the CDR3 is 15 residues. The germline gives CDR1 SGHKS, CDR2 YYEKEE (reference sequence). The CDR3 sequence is CASSLVIRGGETQYF. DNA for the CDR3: TGTGCCAGCAGCTTGGTGATTCGGGGAGGAGAGACCCAGTACTTC.

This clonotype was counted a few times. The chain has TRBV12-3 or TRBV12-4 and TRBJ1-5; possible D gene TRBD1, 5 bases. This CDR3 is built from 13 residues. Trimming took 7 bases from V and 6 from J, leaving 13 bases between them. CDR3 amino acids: CASTSGGGQPQHF. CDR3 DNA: TGTGCCAGCACCTCGGGGGGGGGTCAGCCCCAGCATTTT.

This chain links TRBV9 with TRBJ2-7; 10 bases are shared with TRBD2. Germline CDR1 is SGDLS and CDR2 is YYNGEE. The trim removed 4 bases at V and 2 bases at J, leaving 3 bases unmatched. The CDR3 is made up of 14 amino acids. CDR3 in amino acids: CASSSGTSAYEQYF. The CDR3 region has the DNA TGTGCCAGCAGCAGCGGGACTAGCGCCTACGAGCAGTACTTC.

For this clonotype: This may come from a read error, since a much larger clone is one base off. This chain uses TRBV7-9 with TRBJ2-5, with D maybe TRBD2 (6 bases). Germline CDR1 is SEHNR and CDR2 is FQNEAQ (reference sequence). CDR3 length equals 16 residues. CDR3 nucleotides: TGTGTCAGCAGCTTAGCCTTGAGACTAGTAGACGAGACCCAGTACTTC. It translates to CVSSLALRLVDETQYF. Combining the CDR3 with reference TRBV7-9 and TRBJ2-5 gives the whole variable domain DTGVSQNPRHKITKRGQNVTFRCDPISEHNRLYWYRQTLGQGPEFLTYFQNEAQLEKSRLLSDRFSAERPKGSFSTLEIQRTEQGDSAMYLCVSSLALRLVDETQYFGPGTRLLVL.

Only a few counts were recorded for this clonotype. CDR3 protein: CASSLGGQFISGANVLTF. The CDR3, as DNA: TGCGCCAGCAGCTTGGGGGGACAGTTTATCTCTGGGGCCAACGTCCTGACTTTC. The rearrangement links TRBV5-1 to TRBJ2-6, with TRBD1 matching 7 bases. J gave up 0 bases and V 0 bases, and 6 bases lay outside the gene matches. The CDR3 spans 18 residues. Germline V gene data show CDR1 as SGHRS and CDR2 as YFSETQ.

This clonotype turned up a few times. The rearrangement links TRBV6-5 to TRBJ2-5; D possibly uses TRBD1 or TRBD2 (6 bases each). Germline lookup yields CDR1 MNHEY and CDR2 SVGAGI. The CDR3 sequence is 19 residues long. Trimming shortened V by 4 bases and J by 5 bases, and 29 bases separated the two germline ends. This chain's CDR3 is CASSSQIPLGGMRGETQYF. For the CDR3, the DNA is TGTGCCAGCAGTTCCCAAATCCCCCTAGGGGGGATGCGCGGGGAGACCCAGTACTTC.

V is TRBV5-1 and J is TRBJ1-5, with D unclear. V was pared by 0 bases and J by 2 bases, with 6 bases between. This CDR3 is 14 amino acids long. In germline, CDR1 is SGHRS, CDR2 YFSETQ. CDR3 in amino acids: CASSLGSGNQPQHF. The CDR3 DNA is TGCGCCAGCAGCTTGGGCTCCGGCAATCAGCCCCAGCATTTT.

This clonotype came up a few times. CDR3 sequence: CASSPGRGVLDTGELFF. The CDR3 coding sequence is TGTGCCAGTAGTCCCGGGCGGGGGGTACTGGACACCGGGGAGCTGTTTTTT. The chain recombines TRBV19 with TRBJ2-2; 8 bases agree with TRBD2. The CDR3 runs 17 residues. Germline V gives CDR1 LNHDA, CDR2 SQIVND (reference sequence). The V and J ends lost 5 bases and 3 bases, in that order; junction bases with no gene match: 11.

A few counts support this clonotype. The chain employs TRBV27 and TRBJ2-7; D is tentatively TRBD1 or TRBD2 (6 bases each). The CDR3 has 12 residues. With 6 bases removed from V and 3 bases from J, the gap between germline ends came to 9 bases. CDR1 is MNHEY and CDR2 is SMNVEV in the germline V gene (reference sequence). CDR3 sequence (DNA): TGTGCCAGCAGAGGGGGGTTCTACGAGCAGTACTTC. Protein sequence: CASRGGFYEQYF.

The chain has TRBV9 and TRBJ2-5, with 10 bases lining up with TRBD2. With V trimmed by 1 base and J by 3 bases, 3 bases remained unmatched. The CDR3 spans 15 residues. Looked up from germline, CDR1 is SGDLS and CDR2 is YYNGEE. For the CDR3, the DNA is TGTGCCAGCAGCGTACATAGCGGGGGGAAAGAGACCCAGTACTTC. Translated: CASSVHSGGKETQYF.

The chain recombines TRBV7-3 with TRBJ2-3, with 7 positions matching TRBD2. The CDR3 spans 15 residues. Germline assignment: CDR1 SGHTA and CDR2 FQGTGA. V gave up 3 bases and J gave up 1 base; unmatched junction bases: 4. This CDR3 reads CASSFSGTGTDTQYF. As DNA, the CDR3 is TGTGCCAGCAGCTTCAGCGGGACGGGCACAGATACGCAGTATTTT.

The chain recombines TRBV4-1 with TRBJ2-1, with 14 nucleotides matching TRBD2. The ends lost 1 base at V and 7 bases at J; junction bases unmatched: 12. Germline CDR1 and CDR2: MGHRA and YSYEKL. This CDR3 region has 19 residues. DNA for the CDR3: TGCGCCAGCAGCCAAGGGAGACTAGCGGGAGGGCCTGGGTGGAATGAGCAGTTCTTC. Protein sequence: CASSQGRLAGGPGWNEQFF.

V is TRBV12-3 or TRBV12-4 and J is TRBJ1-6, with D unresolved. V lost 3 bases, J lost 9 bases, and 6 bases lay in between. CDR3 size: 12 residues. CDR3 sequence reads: CASSFEGSPLHF. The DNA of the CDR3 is TGTGCCAGCAGTTTTGAGGGTTCACCCCTCCACTTT.

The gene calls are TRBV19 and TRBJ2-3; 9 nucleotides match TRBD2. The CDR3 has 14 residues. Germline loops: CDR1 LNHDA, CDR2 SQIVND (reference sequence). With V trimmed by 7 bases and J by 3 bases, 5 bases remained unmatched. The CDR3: CASKRLAATDTQYF. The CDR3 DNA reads TGTGCCAGTAAAAGACTAGCGGCAACAGATACGCAGTATTTT.

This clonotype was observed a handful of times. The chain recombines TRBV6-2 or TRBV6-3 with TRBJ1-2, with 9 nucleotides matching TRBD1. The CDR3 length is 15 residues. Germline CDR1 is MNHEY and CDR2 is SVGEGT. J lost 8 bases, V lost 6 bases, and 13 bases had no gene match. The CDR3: CASRNPGQGVPGYTF. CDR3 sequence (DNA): TGTGCCAGCAGAAACCCGGGACAGGGCGTACCCGGCTACACCTTC.

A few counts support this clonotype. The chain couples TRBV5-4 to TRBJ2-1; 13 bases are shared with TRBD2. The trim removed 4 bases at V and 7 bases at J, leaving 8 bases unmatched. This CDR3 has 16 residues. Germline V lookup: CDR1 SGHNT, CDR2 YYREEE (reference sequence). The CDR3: CASSPDWTSGGNEQFF. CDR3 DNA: TGTGCCAGCAGCCCGGATTGGACTAGCGGGGGTAATGAGCAGTTCTTC.

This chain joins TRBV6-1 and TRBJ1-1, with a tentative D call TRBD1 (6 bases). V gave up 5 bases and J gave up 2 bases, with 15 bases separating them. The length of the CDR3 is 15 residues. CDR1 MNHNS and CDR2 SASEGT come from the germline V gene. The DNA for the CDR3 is TGTGCCAGCAGTCCCCCGCGGGGGCCTAACACTGAAGCTTTCTTT. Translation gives CASSPPRGPNTEAFF.

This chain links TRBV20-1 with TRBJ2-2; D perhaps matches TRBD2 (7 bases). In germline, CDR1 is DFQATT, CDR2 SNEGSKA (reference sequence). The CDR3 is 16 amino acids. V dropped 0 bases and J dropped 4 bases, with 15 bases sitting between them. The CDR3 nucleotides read TGCAGTGCTAGAGATCCGGGGGGCAGTGGCACCGGGGAGCTGTTTTTT. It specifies CSARDPGGSGTGELFF.